This TCR beta chain originates from a study of T cell clonotyping in hematopoietic cell transplantation. The time point denotes: recipient sample about 28 days before transplant, after cytoreduction. J lost 1 base, V lost 0 bases, and 10 bases had no gene match. Germline V gene data show CDR1 as GTSNPN and CDR2 as SVGIG (reference sequence). The CDR3 runs 18 residues. Assay: immunoSEQ multiplex PCR; the TCRdb copy retains only in-frame clones and omits some. Of 50,000 or so clones in the sample, roughly 80% were seen once. This clonotype was obtained from a man between 60 and 70 years old with myelodysplastic syndrome. Some clones in this sample may be carry-over from other donors' samples. The chain joins TRBV30 to TRBJ2-5, with 11 bases identical to TRBD2. The sample was peripheral blood mononuclear cells, taken before stem cell transplant. DNA of the CDR3: TGTGCCTGGAGTGTAGGCGCTAGCGGGGGGATAAGCCAAGAGACCCAGTACTTC. Translation gives CAWSVGASGGISQETQYF.